This record concerns one T cell receptor beta chain sequence. The data stem from a study of blood T cell repertoires in COVID-19. Only in-frame clones appear in the TCRdb table, and some are missing; sequencing was by immunoSEQ multiplex PCR. This table holds under 95,000 clones, around 79% found once. The sequence derives from a man between 60 and 70 years old with active or convalescent COVID-19. The source material was peripheral blood.

The CDR3 bases are TGCAGCGTTGCAGGAGGAGTCTATGGCTACACCTTC. Amino acid sequence: CSVAGGVYGYTF. The chain links TRBV29-1 to TRBJ1-2; D is unresolved. CDR1 and CDR2 (germline): SQVTM, ANQGSEA. The V and J ends lost 4 bases and 4 bases respectively, with 10 bases between them. CDR3 length: 12 amino acids. Based on the CDR3 plus reference TRBV29-1 and TRBJ1-2, the full variable domain is SAVISQKPSRDICQRGTSLTIQCQVDSQVTMMFWYRQQPGQSLTLIATANQGSEATYESGFVIDKFPISRPNLTFSTLTVSNMSPEDSSIYLCSVAGGVYGYTFGSGTRLTVV.